The clone carrying this TCR beta chain was observed at least ten times. The data originate from a study of blood T cells in healthy people across ages. Using a J-beta primer mix together with a sample-barcoded 5' primer, a second PCR was run for roughly 7 to 12 cycles. TCRdb called the 5' RACE reads again in MiXCR, with one record for every CDR3 protein. The sample records hundreds of thousands of distinct CDR3 sequences, more than 55% being singletons. Trimming left V 5 bases short and J 7 bases short, with 21 bases between. The length of the CDR3 is 15 residues. CDR1 and CDR2 from the germline V gene are SEHNR and FQNEAQ (reference sequence).

Sequenced sample: blood. The receptor was isolated from a man in his forties or fifties in good health. The chain uses TRBV7-9 and TRBJ2-7; possibly TRBD1 or TRBD2 for D (5 bases each). CDR3 sequence (DNA): TGTGCCAGCAGCGGGTGGGACCCTGAAAACAATGAGCAGTACTTC. This sequence encodes CASSGWDPENNEQYF.